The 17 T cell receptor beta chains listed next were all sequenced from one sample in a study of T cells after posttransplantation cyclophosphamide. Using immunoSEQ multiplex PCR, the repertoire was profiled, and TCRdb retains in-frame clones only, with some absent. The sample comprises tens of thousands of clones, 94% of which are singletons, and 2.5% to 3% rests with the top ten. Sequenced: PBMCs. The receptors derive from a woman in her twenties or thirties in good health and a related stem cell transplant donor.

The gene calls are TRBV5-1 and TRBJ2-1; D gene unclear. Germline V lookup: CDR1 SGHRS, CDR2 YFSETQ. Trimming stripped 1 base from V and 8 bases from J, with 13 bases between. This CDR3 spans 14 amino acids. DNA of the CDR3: TGCGCCAGCAGCTTGCAGGTCCGGTCAGATGAGCAGTTCTTC. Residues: CASSLQVRSDEQFF.

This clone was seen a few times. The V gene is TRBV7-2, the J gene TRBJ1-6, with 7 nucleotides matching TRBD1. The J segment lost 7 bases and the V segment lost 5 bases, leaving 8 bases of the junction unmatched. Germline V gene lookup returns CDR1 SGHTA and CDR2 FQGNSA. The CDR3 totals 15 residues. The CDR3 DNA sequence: TGTGCCAGCAGCGCCTCGACAGGGACCAATTCACCCCTCCACTTT. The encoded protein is CASSASTGTNSPLHF.

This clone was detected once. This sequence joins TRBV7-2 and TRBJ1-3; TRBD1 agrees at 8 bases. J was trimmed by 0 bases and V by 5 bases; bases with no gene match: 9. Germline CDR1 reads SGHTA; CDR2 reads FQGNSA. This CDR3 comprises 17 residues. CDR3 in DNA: TGTGCCAGCAGCAGAGCGCAGGGGGCACTCTCTGGAAACACCATATATTTT. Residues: CASSRAQGALSGNTIYF. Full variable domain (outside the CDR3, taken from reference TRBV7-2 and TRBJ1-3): GAGVSQSPSNKVTEKGKDVELRCDPISGHTALYWYRQSLGQGLEFLIYFQGNSAPDKSGLPSDRFSAERTGGSVSTLTIQRTQQEDSAVYLCASSRAQGALSGNTIYFGEGSWLTVV.

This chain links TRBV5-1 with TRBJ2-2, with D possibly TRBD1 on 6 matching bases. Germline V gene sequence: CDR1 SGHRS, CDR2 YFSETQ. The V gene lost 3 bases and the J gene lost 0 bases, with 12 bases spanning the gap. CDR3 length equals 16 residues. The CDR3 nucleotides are TGCGCCAGCAGCTCCCTGACAGGAGCGAACACCGGGGAGCTGTTTTTT. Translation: CASSSLTGANTGELFF. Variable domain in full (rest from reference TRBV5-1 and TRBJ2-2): KAGVTQTPRYLIKTRGQQVTLSCSPISGHRSVSWYQQTPGQGLQFLFEYFSETQRNKGNFPGRFSGRQFSNSRSEMNVSTLELGDSALYLCASSSLTGANTGELFFGEGSRLTVL.

Here the CDR3 reads CASRPQGTLQPQHF. The CDR3 bases are TGTGCCAGCAGACCCCAGGGGACACTTCAGCCCCAGCATTTT. The rearrangement links TRBV7-2 to TRBJ1-5; possible D gene TRBD1, 6 bases. From germline, CDR1 is SGHTA and CDR2 FQGNSA. Deletions cut 6 bases from V and 6 bases from J, with 15 bases between. The CDR3 is 14 residues long.

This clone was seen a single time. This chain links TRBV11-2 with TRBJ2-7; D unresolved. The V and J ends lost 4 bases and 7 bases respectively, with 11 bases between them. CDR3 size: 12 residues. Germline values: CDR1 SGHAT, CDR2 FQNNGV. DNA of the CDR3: TGTGCCAGCAGCTCATGGGCGACGGAGCAGTACTTC. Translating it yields CASSSWATEQYF.

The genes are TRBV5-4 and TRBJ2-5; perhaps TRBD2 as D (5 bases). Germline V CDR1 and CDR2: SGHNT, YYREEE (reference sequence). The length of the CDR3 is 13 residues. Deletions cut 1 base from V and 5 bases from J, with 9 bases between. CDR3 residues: CASSLYRGETQYF. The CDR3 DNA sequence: TGTGCCAGCAGCTTGTACCGAGGGGAGACCCAGTACTTC.

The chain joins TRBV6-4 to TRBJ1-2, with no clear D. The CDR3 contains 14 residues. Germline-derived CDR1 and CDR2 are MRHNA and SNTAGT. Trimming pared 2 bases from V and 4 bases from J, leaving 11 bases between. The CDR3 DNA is TGTGCCAGCAGTGACCGCTTTTGCAGCTATGGCTACACCTTC. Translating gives CASSDRFCSYGYTF.

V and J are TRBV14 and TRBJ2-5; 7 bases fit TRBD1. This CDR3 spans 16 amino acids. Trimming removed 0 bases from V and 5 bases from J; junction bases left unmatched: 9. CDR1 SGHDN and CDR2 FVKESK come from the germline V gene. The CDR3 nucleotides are TGTGCCAGCAGCCAAGAGAAGGGGGCGCTGGGGGAGACCCAGTACTTC. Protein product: CASSQEKGALGETQYF.

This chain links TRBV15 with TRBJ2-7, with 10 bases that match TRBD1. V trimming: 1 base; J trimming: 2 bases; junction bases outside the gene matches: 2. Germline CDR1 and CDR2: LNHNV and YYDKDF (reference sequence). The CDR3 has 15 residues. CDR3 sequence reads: CATSRAGTGAYEQYF. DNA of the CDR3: TGTGCCACCAGCAGAGCCGGGACAGGGGCCTACGAGCAGTACTTC.

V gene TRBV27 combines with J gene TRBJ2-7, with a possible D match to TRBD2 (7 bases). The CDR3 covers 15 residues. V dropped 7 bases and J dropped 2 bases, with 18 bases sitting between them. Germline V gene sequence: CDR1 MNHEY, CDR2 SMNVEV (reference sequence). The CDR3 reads CASMRRGAGTYEQYF. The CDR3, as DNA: TGTGCCAGCATGCGTCGGGGGGCCGGGACCTACGAGCAGTACTTC.

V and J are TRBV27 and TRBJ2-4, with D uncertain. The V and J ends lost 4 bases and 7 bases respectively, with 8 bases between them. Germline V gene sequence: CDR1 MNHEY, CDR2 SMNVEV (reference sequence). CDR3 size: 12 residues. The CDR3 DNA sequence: TGTGCCAGCAGTTCCCCCGGGAACATTCAGTACTTC. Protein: CASSSPGNIQYF.

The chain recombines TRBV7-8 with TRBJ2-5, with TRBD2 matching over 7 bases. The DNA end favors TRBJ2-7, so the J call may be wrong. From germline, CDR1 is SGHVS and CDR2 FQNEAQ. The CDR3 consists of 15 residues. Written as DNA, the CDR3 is TGTGCCAGCAGCGCCCCCCAGCGGGGCTCCTACGAGCAGTACTTC. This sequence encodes CASSAPQRGSYEQYF.

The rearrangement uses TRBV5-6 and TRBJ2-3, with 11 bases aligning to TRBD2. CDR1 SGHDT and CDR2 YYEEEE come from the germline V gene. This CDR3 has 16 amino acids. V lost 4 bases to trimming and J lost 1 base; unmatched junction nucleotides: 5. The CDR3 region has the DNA TGTGCCAGCAGCCTCACTAGCGGGAGACGCACAGATACGCAGTATTTT. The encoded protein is CASSLTSGRRTDTQYF.

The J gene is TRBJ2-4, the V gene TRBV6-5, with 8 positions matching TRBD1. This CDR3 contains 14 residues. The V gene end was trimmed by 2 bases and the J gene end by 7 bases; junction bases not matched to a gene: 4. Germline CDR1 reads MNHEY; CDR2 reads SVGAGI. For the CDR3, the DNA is TGTGCCAGCAGTTACCAGGACAGGGCCAACATTCAGTACTTC. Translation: CASSYQDRANIQYF.

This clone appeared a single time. The CDR3 nucleotides read TGTGCCAGTAGTATAGAAAACCGCGGGAAACACATTCAGTACTTC. It specifies CASSIENRGKHIQYF. The chain has TRBV19 and TRBJ2-4; D possibly corresponds to TRBD2 (6 bases). Between the trimmed V and J ends, which lost 0 bases and 8 bases, there was a span of 14 bases. This CDR3 is 15 amino acids long. The germline gives CDR1 LNHDA, CDR2 SQIVND (reference sequence).

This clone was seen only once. The CDR3: CASSIVTDQETQYF. CDR3 coding DNA: TGTGCCAGTAGTATAGTCACAGACCAAGAGACCCAGTACTTC. The chain links TRBV19 to TRBJ2-5; D remains ambiguous. Per the germline V gene, CDR1 is LNHDA and CDR2 is SQIVND (reference sequence). The CDR3 is 14 amino acids. Trimming cost V 1 base and J 0 bases, with 6 bases left between them.